Presented here are 4 T cell receptor beta chains from one specimen sequenced in a study of blood T cell repertoires in COVID-19. Profiled with immunoSEQ multiplex PCR; TCRdb holds only in-frame clones, not every one. Of roughly 520,000 clones in the sample, roughly 90% were seen once. Sequenced sample: PBMCs or T cells enriched from blood (not recorded which). The receptors here all came from a woman aged 40 to 55 who had recovered from COVID-19.

V and J are TRBV7-6 and TRBJ1-1, with no clear D. CDR1 is SGHVS, CDR2 FNYEAQ, per germline. V dropped 5 bases and J dropped 0 bases, with 13 bases sitting between them. The CDR3 is 15 amino acids. CDR3 DNA sequence: TGTGCCAGCAGCCCGCAGAAATTAATGAACACTGAAGCTTTCTTT. Translated: CASSPQKLMNTEAFF.

This rearrangement joins TRBV29-1 to TRBJ1-2, with D possibly matching TRBD1 (5 bases). Deletions cut 3 bases from V and 2 bases from J, with 10 bases between. CDR1 is SQVTM and CDR2 is ANQGSEA in the germline V gene. This CDR3 has 13 residues. Here the CDR3 reads CSVERQINYGYTF. The CDR3 nucleotides read TGCAGCGTTGAGAGACAGATAAACTATGGCTACACCTTC.

V and J are TRBV29-1 and TRBJ1-1; a weak D match, TRBD1 (5 bases). Trimming stripped 8 bases from V and 6 bases from J, with 16 bases between. The CDR3 has 12 amino acids. In germline, CDR1 is SQVTM, CDR2 ANQGSEA. The CDR3 sequence is CSSEGVEAEAFF. In nucleotides, the CDR3 is TGCAGCTCCGAAGGGGTAGAGGCTGAAGCTTTCTTT.

The table lists this clone with a few counts. V is TRBV4-1 and J is TRBJ1-5, with 8 bases aligning to TRBD1. The V gene's germline CDR1 is MGHRA and CDR2 YSYEKL. This CDR3 is built from 15 residues. The J segment lost 2 bases and the V segment lost 0 bases, leaving 0 bases of the junction unmatched. The CDR3 sequence: CASSQEDRGNQPQHF. In nucleotides, the CDR3 is TGCGCCAGCAGCCAAGAGGACAGGGGCAATCAGCCCCAGCATTTT.